What follows are 3 T cell receptor beta chains derived from one specimen sequenced in a study of cytomegalovirus exposure and HLA in healthy donors. TCRdb keeps only in-frame clones here, not all; method: immunoSEQ multiplex PCR. The table includes under 100,000 clones, 85% to 95% detected once. Input material: PBMCs. The origin of the receptors is a woman between 18 and 29 years old in good health and CMV-seronegative.

This chain links TRBV7-2 with TRBJ2-7; 12 bases fit TRBD1. CDR1 is SGHTA, CDR2 FQGNSA, per germline. CDR3 size: 15 residues. With 6 bases clipped from V and 5 bases from J, the junction kept 8 bases outside the gene matches. CDR3 bases: TGTGCCAGCAGTTTGGGACAGGGGGCGTTGGACGAGCAGTACTTC. Translating gives CASSLGQGALDEQYF.

This chain joins TRBV5-1 and TRBJ1-1, with D possibly being TRBD1 (6 bases). Germline V gives CDR1 SGHRS, CDR2 YFSETQ. Deletions cut 2 bases from V and 6 bases from J, with 14 bases between. The length of the CDR3 is 14 residues. DNA for the CDR3: TGCGCCAGCAGCTTACTACAGGGAAGGGCTGAAGCTTTCTTT. Translating gives CASSLLQGRAEAFF.

This clone is a singleton in its sample. The V call is TRBV7-9, the J call TRBJ1-3; TRBD1 aligns across 10 bases. V trimming: 10 bases; J trimming: 4 bases; junction bases outside the gene matches: 4. The CDR3 is 13 amino acids. In germline, CDR1 is SEHNR, CDR2 FQNEAQ (reference sequence). The CDR3 DNA sequence: TGTGCCAACCCGGGACAGGGGGGAAACACCATATATTTT. Translation: CANPGQGGNTIYF.